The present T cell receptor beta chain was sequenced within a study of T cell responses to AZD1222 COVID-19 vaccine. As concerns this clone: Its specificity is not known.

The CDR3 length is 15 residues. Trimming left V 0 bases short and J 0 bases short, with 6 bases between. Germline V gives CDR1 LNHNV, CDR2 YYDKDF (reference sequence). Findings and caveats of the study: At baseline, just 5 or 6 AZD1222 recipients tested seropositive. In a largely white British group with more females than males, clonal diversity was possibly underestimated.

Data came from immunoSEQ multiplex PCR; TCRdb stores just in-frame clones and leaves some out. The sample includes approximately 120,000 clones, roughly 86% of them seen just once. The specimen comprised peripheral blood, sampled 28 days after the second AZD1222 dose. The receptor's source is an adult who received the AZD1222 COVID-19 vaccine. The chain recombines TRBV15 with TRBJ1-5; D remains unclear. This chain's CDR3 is CATSRDSYSNQPQHF. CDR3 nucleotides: TGTGCCACCAGCAGAGACAGTTATAGCAATCAGCCCCAGCATTTT. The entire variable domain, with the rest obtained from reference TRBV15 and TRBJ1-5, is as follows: DAMVIQNPRYQVTQFGKPVTLSCSQTLNHNVMYWYQQKSSQAPKLLFHYYDKDFNNEADTPDNFQSRRPNTSFCFLDIRSPGLGDTAMYLCATSRDSYSNQPQHFGDGTRLSIL.